This T cell receptor (beta chain) was documented in a study of T cell responses to AZD1222 COVID-19 vaccine. Study results and limitations: A rise in Spike-specific TCR breadth and depth followed two AZD1222 doses. CD4 TCRs linked to vaccination spanned spike, dominating at 160-218 and 743-854. Scientists sampled the repertoires only once the peak T cell response had passed.

As to this clone: Its antigen is currently unknown.

Sequencing was performed with immunoSEQ multiplex PCR; in TCRdb, only in-frame clones are kept and a portion is missing. This sample has 30,000 to 35,000 clones, with 80% to 90% found just once. V shed 5 bases, J shed 3 bases, and the junction held 6 bases outside the gene matches. The CDR3 contains 14 residues. From germline, CDR1 is SNHLY and CDR2 FYNNEI. This sequence joins TRBV2 and TRBJ1-1, with TRBD1 matching over 7 bases. This clonotype was obtained from an adult who received the AZD1222 COVID-19 vaccine. Sequences were derived from peripheral blood, sampled 28 days after the second AZD1222 dose. Here the CDR3 DNA reads TGTGCCAGCAGTTCCAACAGGGGTTACACTGAAGCTTTCTTT. Its protein product is CASSSNRGYTEAFF.